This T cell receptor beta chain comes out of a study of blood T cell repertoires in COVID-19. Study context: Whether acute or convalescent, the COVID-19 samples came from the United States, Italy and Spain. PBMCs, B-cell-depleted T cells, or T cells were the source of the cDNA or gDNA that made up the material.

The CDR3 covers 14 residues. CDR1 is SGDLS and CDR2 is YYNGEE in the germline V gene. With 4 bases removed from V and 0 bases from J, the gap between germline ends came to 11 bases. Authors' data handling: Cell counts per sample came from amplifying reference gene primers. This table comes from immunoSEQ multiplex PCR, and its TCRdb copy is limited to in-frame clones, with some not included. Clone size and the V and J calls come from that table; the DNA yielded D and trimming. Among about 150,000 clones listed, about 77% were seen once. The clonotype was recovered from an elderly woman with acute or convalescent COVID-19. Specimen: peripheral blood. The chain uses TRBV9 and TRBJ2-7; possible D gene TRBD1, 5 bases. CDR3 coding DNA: TGTGCCAGCAGCCGTTACGACAGCTCCTACGAGCAGTACTTC. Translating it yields CASSRYDSSYEQYF.